These T cell receptor beta chains were read from a single sample in a study of shared clonotypes between healthy human individuals. This table comes from immunoSEQ multiplex PCR, and its TCRdb copy is limited to in-frame clones, with some not included. The table has 1,400,000 or so clones, around 98.5% seen once; the top ten hold under 0.45%. The sample consisted of naive CD4+ T cells sorted from blood. The source of these receptors is a man aged 25-45 years in good health. CDR3s include the opening cysteine and the closing phenylalanine or tryptophan. D genes are given only for firm matches. Some rows mark clone size as missing; the rest say once, few, many or name a class of expanded clone.

>NA|TRBV7-2|NA|TRBJ1-5
TGTGCCAGCAGCTATAGGGGGGGCCAGCCCCAGCATTTT
CASSYRGGQPQHF
>NA|TRBV19|TRBD2|TRBJ2-1
TGTGCCAGTAGTTTGGTAGCGGGAGGCTATTACAATGAGCAGTTCTTC
CASSLVAGGYYNEQFF
>NA|TRBV10-2|TRBD2|TRBJ2-7
TGCGCCGCGGCGGGGACTAGTTCCTACGAGCAGTACTTC
CAAAGTSSYEQYF
>NA|TRBV25-1|TRBD1|TRBJ1-1
TGTGCCAGCAGTGAATTTGGGGATCAACAGGGGATCACTTTCTTT
CASSEFGDQQGITFF
>NA|TRBV6-5|NA|TRBJ2-7
TGTGCCAGCAGTTACTTAACAGACTACGAGCAGTACTTC
CASSYLTDYEQYF
>NA|TRBV30|TRBD1|TRBJ2-2
TGTGCCTGGAGTGTACATCCCCCTTGGACAGGGGGCCACACCGGGGAGCTGTTTTTT
CAWSVHPPWTGGHTGELFF
>NA|TRBV10-3|NA|TRBJ1-2
TGTGCCATCAGTGCGGGGCATGGCTACACCTTC
CAISAGHGYTF
>NA|TRBV10-3|NA|TRBJ2-3
TGTGCCATCAGTGAGGTCGTGCCGAAGGATACGCAGTATTTT
CAISEVVPKDTQYF
>NA|TRBV29-1|TRBD2|TRBJ2-5
TGCAGCGTTGGGGGAGAGGTAGCGGGAGTAGGAGAGACCCAGTACTTC
CSVGGEVAGVGETQYF
>NA|TRBV11-2|NA|TRBJ2-3
TGTGCCAGCAGCCTGCCCTTAGGTACGCAGTATTTT
CASSLPLGTQYF
>NA|TRBV19|NA|TRBJ2-3
TGTGCCAGTAGTATAGACAGGGGCCCTAGCACAGATACGCAGTATTTT
CASSIDRGPSTDTQYF
>NA|TRBV9|TRBD1|TRBJ1-1
TGTGCCAGCAGCGGGGACAGGGTCGTGAGGAACACTGAAGCTTTCTTT
CASSGDRVVRNTEAFF
>NA|TRBV5-1|NA|TRBJ2-1
TGCGCCAGCAGCTTGGATCTTGGCTTCTACAATGAGCAGTTCTTC
CASSLDLGFYNEQFF
>NA|TRBV11-2|NA|TRBJ2-7
TGTGCCAGCAGCTTAGGCCCCCCCCCTCTAGTGGGCCGTTCGCACGAGCAGTACTTC
CASSLGPPPLVGRSHEQYF
>NA|TRBV10-3|TRBD1|TRBJ1-1
TGTGCCATCAGTGAGGCGGGACAGTACACTGAAGCTTTCTTT
CAISEAGQYTEAFF
>once|TRBV5-1|TRBD2|TRBJ2-1
TGCGCCAGCAGCTTCGGTCTAGCGGGTAACAATGAGCAGTTCTTC
CASSFGLAGNNEQFF
>NA|TRBV11-2|TRBD1|TRBJ1-4
TGTGCCAGCAGCTCACCGGGACAGTTTAATGAAAAACTGTTTTTT
CASSSPGQFNEKLFF
>NA|TRBV4-1|TRBD2|TRBJ2-3
TGCGCCAGCAGCCAAGATAGCGGAACTAGCGGAGGAGGTTGGGATACGCAGTATTTT
CASSQDSGTSGGGWDTQYF
>NA|TRBV10-3|TRBD1|TRBJ2-7
TGTGCCATCAGGTCGACAGGGACGTCCTACGAGCAGTACTTC
CAIRSTGTSYEQYF
>NA|TRBV28|TRBD2|TRBJ2-1
TGTGCCAGCAGTCCGGGAGGACTCTACAATGAGCAGTTCTTC
CASSPGGLYNEQFF
>NA|TRBV28|NA|TRBJ2-7
TGTGCCAGCAGTTTAGCCGGAGGGGAGCAGTACTTC
CASSLAGGEQYF
>NA|TRBV9|NA|TRBJ2-1
TGTGCCAGCAGCGTATCCTCTGGACTACCTTACAATGAGCAGTTCTTC
CASSVSSGLPYNEQFF
>NA|TRBV7-6|NA|TRBJ2-3
TGTGCCAGCAGCTTAGCGGGCAGCGGCGCAGATACGCAGTATTTT
CASSLAGSGADTQYF
>NA|TRBV11-2|NA|TRBJ2-7
TGTGCCAGCAGCTCCCGACCGAAATCCTACGAGCAGTGCTTC
CASSSRPKSYEQCF
>NA|TRBV5-4|TRBD2|TRBJ2-1
TGTGCCAGCAGCTTGGAGACTAGCATGAATGAGCAGTTCTTC
CASSLETSMNEQFF
>once|TRBV7-2|NA|TRBJ2-5
TGTGCCAGCAGCTCTAACGGGGAGTGGGGTCAAGAGACCCAGTACTTC
CASSSNGEWGQETQYF
>NA|TRBV6-5|NA|TRBJ2-3
TGTGCCAGTTCCCTCGGCGGCGGGAGCACAGATACGCAGTATTTT
CASSLGGGSTDTQYF
>NA|TRBV9|NA|TRBJ1-1
TGTGCCAGCAGCGCCGTTTCCGGGTCGAACACTGAAGCTTTCTTT
CASSAVSGSNTEAFF
>NA|TRBV19|NA|TRBJ1-4
TGTGCCAGTAGTATCCCGGGTTCGGATGAAAAACTGTTTTTT
CASSIPGSDEKLFF
>NA|TRBV7-2|TRBD2|TRBJ2-3
TGTGCCAGCAGCTCTAGCGGGCGTAGCACAGATACGCAGTATTTT
CASSSSGRSTDTQYF
>NA|TRBV11-2|TRBD2|TRBJ2-1
TGTGCCAGCAGCACCCTCCGACTAGCGGGAGGGCCGGAGGATGAGCAGTTCTTC
CASSTLRLAGGPEDEQFF
>NA|TRBV7-2|TRBD1|TRBJ2-1
TGTGCCAGCAGCCCGGACAGGCTGACCTACAATGAGCAGTTCTTC
CASSPDRLTYNEQFF
>NA|TRBV7-9|NA|TRBJ2-7
TGTGCCAGCAGCTTCCTCGGCGAAGCGGCCTACGAGCAGTACTTC
CASSFLGEAAYEQYF
>once|TRBV19|NA|TRBJ2-1
TGTGCCAGTAGTAGTAGAACAGGGACCTCCTACAATGAGCAGTTCTTC
CASSSRTGTSYNEQFF
>NA|TRBV18|TRBD1|TRBJ2-3
TGTGCCAGCTCCCAGCGTACAGGGGCCACAGATACGCAGTATTTT
CASSQRTGATDTQYF
>NA|TRBV6-1|NA|TRBJ2-7
TGTGCCAGCAGCGAGAGTGGGCAGAGGAGCTACGAGCAGTACTTC
CASSESGQRSYEQYF
>NA|TRBV5-1|TRBD1|TRBJ1-2
TGCGCCAGCAGCTTGGAGGGACAGGGGTCCCAGGGTGGCTACACCTTC
CASSLEGQGSQGGYTF
>once|TRBV5-1|TRBD1|TRBJ2-3
TGCGCCAGCACACCCCAGGGGGTGGGCACAGATACGCAGTATTTT
CASTPQGVGTDTQYF
>NA|TRBV7-8|NA|TRBJ2-5
TGTGCCAGCAGCTACACTCGGGACTACCAAGAGACCCAGTACTTC
CASSYTRDYQETQYF
>NA|TRBV5-4|TRBD2|TRBJ2-7
TGTGCCAGCAGCTCTGGCGGGAGGGGTTCCTACGAGCAGTACTTC
CASSSGGRGSYEQYF
>NA|TRBV7-3|TRBD2|TRBJ2-7
TGTGCCAGCAGCTTAACGGGAGGGGACTACGAGCAGTACTTC
CASSLTGGDYEQYF
>NA|TRBV5-6|NA|TRBJ2-1
TGTGCCAGCAGCCTAAGAGGCGGGACCTACAATGAGCAGTTCTTC
CASSLRGGTYNEQFF
>once|TRBV28|NA|TRBJ1-4
TGTGCCAGCAGTTTGTCGGAAAAACTGTTTTTT
CASSLSEKLFF
>NA|TRBV14|NA|TRBJ2-1
TGTGCCAGCAGCCAAGATCGAGGCGACAATGAGCAGTTCTTC
CASSQDRGDNEQFF
>NA|TRBV7-3|NA|TRBJ2-5
TGTGCCAGCAGCTCCCGTGGTCAAGAGACCCAGTACTTC
CASSSRGQETQYF
>once|TRBV5-1|NA|TRBJ1-1
TGCGCCAGCAGATTAAGAGTGAACACTGAAGCTTTCTTT
CASRLRVNTEAFF
>NA|TRBV12-2|NA|TRBJ2-5
TGTGCAAGTCGCTTAGCGGCTTCGGAGACCCAGTACTTC
CASRLAASETQYF
>NA|TRBV14|NA|TRBJ2-7
TGTGCCAGCAGCCAAATACCGGGCAGTCGTCCCTACGAGCAGTACTTC
CASSQIPGSRPYEQYF
>NA|TRBV19|NA|TRBJ2-2
TGTGCCAGTAGGCAGCCGGGCCATGCGACCGGGGAGCTGTTTTTT
CASRQPGHATGELFF
>NA|TRBV27|TRBD2|TRBJ2-7
TGTGCCAGCAGTCCTCTAGCGGGAGGTGAGCAGTACTTC
CASSPLAGGEQYF
>NA|TRBV5-1|TRBD2|TRBJ2-1
TGCGCCAGCAGCCTAGAGCGGGGCCAGCAGTTCTTC
CASSLERGQQFF
>once|TRBV2|NA|TRBJ1-2
TGTGCCAGCAGGGAACAGGGCGGTTACTATGGCTACACCTTC
CASREQGGYYGYTF
>NA|TRBV10-3|NA|TRBJ1-3
TGTGCCATCCGAAGAGTGGGCTCTGGAAACACCATATATTTT
CAIRRVGSGNTIYF
>NA|TRBV6-6|TRBD1|TRBJ1-2
TGTGCCAGCAGCCTCCCGGCAGGGGGTTATGGCTACACCTTC
CASSLPAGGYGYTF
>once|TRBV15|NA|TRBJ1-2
TGTGCCACCAGCAGAGTCGCCGGGGGGCTCGGCTATGGCTACACCTTC
CATSRVAGGLGYGYTF
>NA|TRBV19|NA|TRBJ2-5
TGTGCCAGTAGTCGGACCTTACAAGAGACCCAGTACTTC
CASSRTLQETQYF
>NA|TRBV11-2|NA|TRBJ2-3
TGTGCCAGCAGCCATTCGGTGAATACGCAGTATTTT
CASSHSVNTQYF
>NA|TRBV5-8|NA|TRBJ2-2
TGTGCCAGCAGCTTGGGGCTAGGGGTTGACACCGGGGAGCTGTTTTTT
CASSLGLGVDTGELFF